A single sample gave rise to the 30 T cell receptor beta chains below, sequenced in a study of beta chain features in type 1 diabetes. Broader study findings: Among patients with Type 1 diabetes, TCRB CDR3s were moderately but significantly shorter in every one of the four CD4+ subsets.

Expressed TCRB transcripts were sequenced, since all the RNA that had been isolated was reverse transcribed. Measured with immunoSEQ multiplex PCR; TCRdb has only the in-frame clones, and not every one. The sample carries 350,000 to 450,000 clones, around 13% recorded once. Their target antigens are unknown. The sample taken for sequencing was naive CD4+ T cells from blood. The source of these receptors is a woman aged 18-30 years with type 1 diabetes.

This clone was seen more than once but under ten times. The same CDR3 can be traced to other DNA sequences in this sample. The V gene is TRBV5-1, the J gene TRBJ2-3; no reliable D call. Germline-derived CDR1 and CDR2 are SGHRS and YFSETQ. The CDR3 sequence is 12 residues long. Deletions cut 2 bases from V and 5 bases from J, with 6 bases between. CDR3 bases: TGCGCCAGCAGCTTCCCCGGAGATACGCAGTATTTT. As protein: CASSFPGDTQYF.

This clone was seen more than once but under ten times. CDR3 protein: CASSLLGQVTEAFF. DNA for the CDR3: TGTGCCAGCAGCTTATTGGGACAGGTCACTGAAGCTTTCTTT. V usage is TRBV7-9 and J usage is TRBJ1-1; 8 bases map to TRBD1. Germline V gene sequence: CDR1 SEHNR, CDR2 FQNEAQ (reference sequence). V trimming: 2 bases; J trimming: 4 bases; junction bases outside the gene matches: 3. The CDR3 is 14 amino acids. The entire variable domain, with the rest obtained from reference TRBV7-9 and TRBJ1-1, is as follows: DTGVSQNPRHKITKRGQNVTFRCDPISEHNRLYWYRQTLGQGPEFLTYFQNEAQLEKSRLLSDRFSAERPKGSFSTLEIQRTEQGDSAMYLCASSLLGQVTEAFFGQGTRLTVV.

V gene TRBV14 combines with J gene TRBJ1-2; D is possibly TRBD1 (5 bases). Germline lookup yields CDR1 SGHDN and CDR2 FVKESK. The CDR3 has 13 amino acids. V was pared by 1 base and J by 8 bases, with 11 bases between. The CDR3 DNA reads TGTGCCAGCAGCCAAGCGCCAGGGTTAGGCTACACCTTC. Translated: CASSQAPGLGYTF.

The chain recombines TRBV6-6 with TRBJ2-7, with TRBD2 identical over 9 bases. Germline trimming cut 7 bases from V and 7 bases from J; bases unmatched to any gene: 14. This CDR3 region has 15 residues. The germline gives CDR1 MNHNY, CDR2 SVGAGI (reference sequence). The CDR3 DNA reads TGTGCCAGCAACACCGCGTCTGGGACTAGCCAGGAGCAGTACTTC. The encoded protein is CASNTASGTSQEQYF.

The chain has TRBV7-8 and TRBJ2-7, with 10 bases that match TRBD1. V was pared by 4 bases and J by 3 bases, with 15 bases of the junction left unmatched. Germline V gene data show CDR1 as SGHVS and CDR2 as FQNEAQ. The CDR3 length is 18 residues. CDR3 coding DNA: TGTGCCAGCAGCTCGCTTGTGCGACAGGGGGCGCGAGGCTACGAGCAGTACTTC. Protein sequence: CASSSLVRQGARGYEQYF.

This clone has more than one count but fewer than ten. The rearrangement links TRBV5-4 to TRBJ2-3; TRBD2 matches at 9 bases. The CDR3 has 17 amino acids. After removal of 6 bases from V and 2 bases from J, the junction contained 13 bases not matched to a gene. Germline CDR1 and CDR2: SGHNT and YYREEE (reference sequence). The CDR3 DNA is TGTGCCAGCACCCCACCTCAGCGGGGGGCGGTCACAGATACGCAGTATTTT. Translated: CASTPPQRGAVTDTQYF.

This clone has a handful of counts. The CDR3 reads CSVARDPGNTIYF. The CDR3 DNA sequence: TGCAGCGTTGCGAGGGATCCCGGAAACACCATATATTTT. V and J are TRBV29-1 and TRBJ1-3; D gene uncertain. Germline loops: CDR1 SQVTM, CDR2 ANQGSEA. Trimming stripped 4 bases from V and 4 bases from J, with 11 bases between. The CDR3 contains 13 residues.

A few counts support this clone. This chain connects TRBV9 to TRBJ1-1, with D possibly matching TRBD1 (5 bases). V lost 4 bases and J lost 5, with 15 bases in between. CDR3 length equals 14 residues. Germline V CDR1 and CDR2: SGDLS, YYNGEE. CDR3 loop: CASSTQMGGTEAFF. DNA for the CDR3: TGTGCCAGCAGCACTCAAATGGGGGGGACTGAAGCTTTCTTT.

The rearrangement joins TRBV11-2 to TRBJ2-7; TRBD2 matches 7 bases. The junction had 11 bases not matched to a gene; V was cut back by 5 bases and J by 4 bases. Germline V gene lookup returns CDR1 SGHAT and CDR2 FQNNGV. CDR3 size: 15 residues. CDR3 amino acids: CASSLTPGGPYEQYF. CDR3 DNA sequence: TGTGCCAGCAGCCTCACCCCGGGAGGCCCATACGAGCAGTACTTC.

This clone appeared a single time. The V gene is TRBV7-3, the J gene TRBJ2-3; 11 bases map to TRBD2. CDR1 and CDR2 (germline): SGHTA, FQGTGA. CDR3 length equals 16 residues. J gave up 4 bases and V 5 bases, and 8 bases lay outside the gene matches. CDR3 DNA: TGTGCCAGCAGCCACGGTCTAGCGGGAGGCTCAGATACGCAGTATTTT. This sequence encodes CASSHGLAGGSDTQYF.

The CDR3 sequence: CAISGEPDGQPQHF. The DNA of the CDR3 is TGTGCCATCAGTGGGGAGCCGGACGGGCAGCCCCAGCATTTT. The genes are TRBV10-3 and TRBJ1-5; no firm D call. With 4 bases removed from V and 7 bases from J, the gap between germline ends came to 14 bases. The CDR3 has 14 amino acids. The germline V gene encodes CDR1 ENHRY and CDR2 SYGVKD.

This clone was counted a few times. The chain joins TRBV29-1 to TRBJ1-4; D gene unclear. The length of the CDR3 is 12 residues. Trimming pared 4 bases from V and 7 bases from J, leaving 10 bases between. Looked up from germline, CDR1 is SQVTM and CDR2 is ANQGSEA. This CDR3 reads CSVGRSFEKLFF. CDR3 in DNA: TGCAGCGTTGGTCGGAGTTTTGAAAAACTGTTTTTT.

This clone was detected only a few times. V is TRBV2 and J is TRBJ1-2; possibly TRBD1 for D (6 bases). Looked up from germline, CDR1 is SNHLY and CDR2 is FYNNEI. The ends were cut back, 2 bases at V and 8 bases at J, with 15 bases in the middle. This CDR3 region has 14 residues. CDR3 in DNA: TGTGCCAGCAGTGAATCAGGACTCACAGGGGGCTACACCTTC. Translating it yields CASSESGLTGGYTF.

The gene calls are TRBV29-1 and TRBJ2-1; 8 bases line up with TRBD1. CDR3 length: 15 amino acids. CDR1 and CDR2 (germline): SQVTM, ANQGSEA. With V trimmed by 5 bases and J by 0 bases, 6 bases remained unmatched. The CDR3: CSVPRQGISYNEQFF. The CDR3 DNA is TGCAGCGTTCCTAGACAGGGGATCTCCTACAATGAGCAGTTCTTC.

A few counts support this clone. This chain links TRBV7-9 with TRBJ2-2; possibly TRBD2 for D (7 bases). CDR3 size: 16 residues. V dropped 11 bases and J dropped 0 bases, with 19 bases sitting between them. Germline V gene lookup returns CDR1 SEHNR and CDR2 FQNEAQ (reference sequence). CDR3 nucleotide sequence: TGTGCCGGCCAACGGGGGGCCTTGGCGAACACCGGGGAGCTGTTTTTT. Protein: CAGQRGALANTGELFF.

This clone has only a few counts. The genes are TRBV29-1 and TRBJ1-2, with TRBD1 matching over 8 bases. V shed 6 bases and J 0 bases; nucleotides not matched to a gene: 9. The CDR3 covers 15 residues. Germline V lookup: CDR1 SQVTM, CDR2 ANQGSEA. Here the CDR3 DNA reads TGCAGCGTCGAGGGGACAGGCAGAGCTAACTATGGCTACACCTTC. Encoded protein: CSVEGTGRANYGYTF.

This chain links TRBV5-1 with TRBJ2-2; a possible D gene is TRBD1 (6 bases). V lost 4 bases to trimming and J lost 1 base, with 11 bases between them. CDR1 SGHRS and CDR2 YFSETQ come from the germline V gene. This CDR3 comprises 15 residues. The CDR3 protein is CASSGPGQNTGELFF. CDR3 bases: TGCGCCAGCAGCGGACCGGGACAGAACACCGGGGAGCTGTTTTTT. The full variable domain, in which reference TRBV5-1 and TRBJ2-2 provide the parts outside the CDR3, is KAGVTQTPRYLIKTRGQQVTLSCSPISGHRSVSWYQQTPGQGLQFLFEYFSETQRNKGNFPGRFSGRQFSNSRSEMNVSTLELGDSALYLCASSGPGQNTGELFFGEGSRLTVL.

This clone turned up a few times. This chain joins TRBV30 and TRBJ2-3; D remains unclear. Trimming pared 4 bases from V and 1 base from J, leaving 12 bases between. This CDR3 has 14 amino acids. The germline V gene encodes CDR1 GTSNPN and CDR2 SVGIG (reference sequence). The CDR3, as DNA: TGTGCCTGGACGGCAGCGCCGGGCACAGATACGCAGTATTTT. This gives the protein CAWTAAPGTDTQYF. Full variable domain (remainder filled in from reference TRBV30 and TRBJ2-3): SQTIHQWPATLVQPVGSPLSLECTVEGTSNPNLYWYRQAAGRGLQLLFYSVGIGQISSEVPQNLSASRPQDRQFILSSKKLLLSDSGFYLCAWTAAPGTDTQYFGPGTRLTVL.

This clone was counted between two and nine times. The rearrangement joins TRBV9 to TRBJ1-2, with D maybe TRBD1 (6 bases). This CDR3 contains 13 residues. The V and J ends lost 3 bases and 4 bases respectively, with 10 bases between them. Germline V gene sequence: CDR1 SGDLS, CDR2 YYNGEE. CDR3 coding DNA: TGTGCCAGCAGCGCCAGGGGTATCTATGGCTACACCTTC. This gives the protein CASSARGIYGYTF.

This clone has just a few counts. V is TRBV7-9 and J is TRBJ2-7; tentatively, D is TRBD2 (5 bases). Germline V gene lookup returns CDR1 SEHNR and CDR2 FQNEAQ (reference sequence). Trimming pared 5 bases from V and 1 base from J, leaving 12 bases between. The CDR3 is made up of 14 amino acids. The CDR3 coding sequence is TGTGCCAGCAGCACCAACCGGGGTTCCTACGAGCAGTACTTC. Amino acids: CASSTNRGSYEQYF. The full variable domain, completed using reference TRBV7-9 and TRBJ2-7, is DTGVSQNPRHKITKRGQNVTFRCDPISEHNRLYWYRQTLGQGPEFLTYFQNEAQLEKSRLLSDRFSAERPKGSFSTLEIQRTEQGDSAMYLCASSTNRGSYEQYFGPGTRLTVT.

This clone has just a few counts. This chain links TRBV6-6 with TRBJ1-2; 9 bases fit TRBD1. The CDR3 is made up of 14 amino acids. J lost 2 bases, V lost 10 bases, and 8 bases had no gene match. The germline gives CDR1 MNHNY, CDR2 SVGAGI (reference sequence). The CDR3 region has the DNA TGTGCCACGGGGGGACAGGGAGCCAACTATGGCTACACCTTC. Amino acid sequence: CATGGQGANYGYTF.

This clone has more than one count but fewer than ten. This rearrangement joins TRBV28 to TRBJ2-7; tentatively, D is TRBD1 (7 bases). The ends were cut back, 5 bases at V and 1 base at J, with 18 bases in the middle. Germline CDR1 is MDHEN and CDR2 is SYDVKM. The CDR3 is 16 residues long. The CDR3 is CASSTSSMDRSYEQYF. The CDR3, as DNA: TGTGCCAGCAGTACTAGCTCCATGGACAGGTCCTACGAGCAGTACTTC. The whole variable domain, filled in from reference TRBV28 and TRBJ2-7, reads DVKVTQSSRYLVKRTGEKVFLECVQDMDHENMFWYRQDPGLGLRLIYFSYDVKMKEKGDIPEGYSVSREKKERFSLILESASTNQTSMYLCASSTSSMDRSYEQYFGPGTRLTVT.

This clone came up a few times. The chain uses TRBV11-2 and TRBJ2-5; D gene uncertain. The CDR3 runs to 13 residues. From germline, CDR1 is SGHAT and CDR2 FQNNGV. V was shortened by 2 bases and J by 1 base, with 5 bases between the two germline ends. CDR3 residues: CASSLTAQETQYF. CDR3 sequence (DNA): TGTGCCAGCAGCTTAACAGCCCAAGAGACCCAGTACTTC.

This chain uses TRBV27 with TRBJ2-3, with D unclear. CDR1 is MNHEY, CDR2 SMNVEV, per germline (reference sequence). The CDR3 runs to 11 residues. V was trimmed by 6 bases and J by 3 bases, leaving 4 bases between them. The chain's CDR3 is CASRRTDTQYF. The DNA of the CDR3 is TGTGCCAGCAGGCGAACAGATACGCAGTATTTT.

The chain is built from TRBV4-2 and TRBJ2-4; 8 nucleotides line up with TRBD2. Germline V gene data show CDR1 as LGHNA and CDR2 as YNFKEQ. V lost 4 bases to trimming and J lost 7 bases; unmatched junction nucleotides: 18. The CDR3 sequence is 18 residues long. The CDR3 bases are TGTGCCAGCAGCCCGCAGGCGGTGGCTAGCGGGTTTAGGAACATTCAGTACTTC. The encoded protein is CASSPQAVASGFRNIQYF.

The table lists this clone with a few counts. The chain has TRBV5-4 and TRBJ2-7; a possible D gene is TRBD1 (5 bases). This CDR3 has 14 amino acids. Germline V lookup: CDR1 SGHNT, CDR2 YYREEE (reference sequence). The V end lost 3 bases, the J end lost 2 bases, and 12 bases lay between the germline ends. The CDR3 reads CASSSSDKAYEQYF. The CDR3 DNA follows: TGTGCCAGCAGCTCCTCGGACAAGGCCTACGAGCAGTACTTC.

CDR3: CASRVDSTYEQYF. CDR3 bases: TGTGCCAGCAGAGTTGACAGCACCTACGAGCAGTACTTC. J is TRBJ2-7 and V is TRBV7-9; D possibly corresponds to TRBD1 (5 bases). The CDR3 is 13 residues long. Trimming stripped 6 bases from V and 2 bases from J, with 11 bases between. Germline V CDR1 and CDR2: SEHNR, FQNEAQ (reference sequence).

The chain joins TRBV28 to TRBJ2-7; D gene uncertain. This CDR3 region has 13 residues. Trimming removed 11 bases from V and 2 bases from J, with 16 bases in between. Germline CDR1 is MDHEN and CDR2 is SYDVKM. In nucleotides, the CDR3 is TGTGCCTCGGCGGATACCCCAACCTACGAGCAGTACTTC. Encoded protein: CASADTPTYEQYF.

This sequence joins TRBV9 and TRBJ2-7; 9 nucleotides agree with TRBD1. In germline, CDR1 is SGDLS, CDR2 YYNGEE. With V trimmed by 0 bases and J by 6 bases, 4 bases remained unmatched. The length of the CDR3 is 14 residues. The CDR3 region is CASSVAGTGFEQYF. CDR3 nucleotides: TGTGCCAGCAGCGTAGCCGGGACAGGGTTCGAGCAGTACTTC.

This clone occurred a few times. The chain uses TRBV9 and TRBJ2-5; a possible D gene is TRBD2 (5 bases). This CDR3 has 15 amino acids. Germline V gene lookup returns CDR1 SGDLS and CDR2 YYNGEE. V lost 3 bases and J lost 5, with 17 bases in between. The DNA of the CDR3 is TGTGCCAGCAGCGCCCGGGCCATCGGCGGGGAGACCCAGTACTTC. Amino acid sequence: CASSARAIGGETQYF.